The 28 T cell receptor beta chains below all came from one sample that was sequenced in a study of cytomegalovirus exposure and HLA in healthy donors. Some clones are missing from TCRdb's copy, which holds only in-frame ones; the method was immunoSEQ multiplex PCR. The table has about 130,000 clones, roughly nine tenths seen once. The specimen sequenced was PBMCs. The source of these receptors is a woman between 18 and 29 years old in good health and CMV-seronegative.

The genes are TRBV6-6 and TRBJ1-5; 9 bases match TRBD1. The CDR3 is 16 residues long. V shed 5 bases, J shed 2 bases, and the junction held 7 bases outside the gene matches. The germline V gene has CDR1 MNHNY and CDR2 SVGAGI (reference sequence). The CDR3 here is CASSKQGANGNQPQHF. CDR3 sequence (DNA): TGTGCCAGCAGTAAACAGGGGGCGAATGGCAATCAGCCCCAGCATTTT.

The V call is TRBV6-6, the J call TRBJ1-2; D uncertain. This CDR3 is built from 12 residues. CDR1 is MNHNY and CDR2 is SVGAGI in the germline V gene (reference sequence). Trimming removed 0 bases at V and 4 bases at J, with 3 bases between. CDR3 nucleotides: TGTGCCAGCAGTTACTCGAGCTATGGCTACACCTTC. As protein: CASSYSSYGYTF.

The rearrangement uses TRBV19 and TRBJ2-7; D is unresolved. CDR3 length: 14 residues. Germline CDR1 LNHDA, CDR2 SQIVND (reference sequence). The ends were cut back, 3 bases at V and 3 bases at J, with 12 bases in the middle. The CDR3 reads CASSIRKQIYEQYF. CDR3 bases: TGTGCCAGTAGTATTCGAAAACAGATCTACGAGCAGTACTTC.

The V and J genes are TRBV2 and TRBJ2-2, with D uncertain. The germline V gene has CDR1 SNHLY and CDR2 FYNNEI. The CDR3 length is 13 residues. V lost 5 bases and J 1 base, leaving 5 bases between the germline ends. The CDR3 region has the DNA TGTGCCAGCAGTTTGCGGAACACCGGGGAGCTGTTTTTT. This codes for CASSLRNTGELFF.

The V call is TRBV15, the J call TRBJ1-1; D is unclear. V shed 3 bases and J shed 8 bases, with 13 bases lying between them. Germline V CDR1 and CDR2: LNHNV, YYDKDF (reference sequence). The CDR3 totals 13 residues. CDR3 protein: CATSRSTQLEAFF. For the CDR3, the DNA is TGTGCCACCAGCAGGTCAACTCAATTAGAAGCTTTCTTT.

The chain couples TRBV28 to TRBJ1-2, with a possible D match to TRBD1 (6 bases). CDR1 MDHEN and CDR2 SYDVKM come from the germline V gene. The CDR3 is made up of 13 amino acids. Trimming took 2 bases from V and 2 from J, leaving 6 bases between them. The CDR3 DNA reads TGTGCCAGCAGTTTAGACAGGAACTATGGCTACACCTTC. Its translation: CASSLDRNYGYTF.

CDR3 nucleotides: TGTGCCAGCAGCCTCTCGGGGATCCCCAATCAGCCCCAGCATTTT. Translation: CASSLSGIPNQPQHF. This chain connects TRBV9 to TRBJ1-5, with no clear D. CDR3 length: 15 residues. Looked up from germline, CDR1 is SGDLS and CDR2 is YYNGEE. V was cut by 4 bases and J by 3 bases, with 14 bases left in between. The full variable domain, rest sourced from reference TRBV9 and TRBJ1-5, is DSGVTQTPKHLITATGQRVTLRCSPRSGDLSVYWYQQSLDQGLQFLIQYYNGEERAKGNILERFSAQQFPDLHSELNLSSLELGDSALYFCASSLSGIPNQPQHFGDGTRLSIL.

The rearrangement joins TRBV5-1 to TRBJ2-4, with TRBD1 identical over 8 bases. This CDR3 has 16 amino acids. The J segment lost 1 base and the V segment lost 0 bases, leaving 3 bases of the junction unmatched. Germline-derived CDR1 and CDR2 are SGHRS and YFSETQ. This CDR3 is CASSLGQGAAKNIQYF. The CDR3 DNA is TGCGCCAGCAGCTTGGGGCAGGGGGCGGCCAAAAACATTCAGTACTTC.

The V and J genes are TRBV5-1 and TRBJ2-1; TRBD2 matches at 8 bases. CDR3 length: 15 amino acids. CDR1 and CDR2 (germline): SGHRS, YFSETQ. The V and J ends lost 0 bases and 7 bases, in that order; junction bases with no gene match: 6. The DNA of the CDR3 is TGCGCCAGCAGCTTGGGAGCGGGAGCGGGAAATGAGCAGTTCTTC. This codes for CASSLGAGAGNEQFF.

The genes are TRBV5-1 and TRBJ1-1; TRBD1 agrees at 9 bases. The CDR3 extends over 14 amino acids. Trimming took 3 bases from V and 3 from J; bases not matched to a gene: 3. The germline CDR1 and CDR2 sequences are SGHRS and YFSETQ. CDR3 coding DNA: TGCGCCAGCAGCTCACAGGGGGCGGACACTGAAGCTTTCTTT. It yields the protein CASSSQGADTEAFF.

A single count supports this clone. This chain uses TRBV6-1 with TRBJ2-7, with 7 nucleotides matching TRBD1. Germline CDR1 MNHNS, CDR2 SASEGT. The CDR3 loop spans 14 amino acids. With V trimmed by 1 base and J by 3 bases, 3 bases remained unmatched. The CDR3 region has the DNA TGTGCCAGCAGTGAAGGGGGACAGATCTACGAGCAGTACTTC. Translated, it gives CASSEGGQIYEQYF.

V and J are TRBV11-1 and TRBJ1-6, with 7 bases that match TRBD1. The CDR3 contains 15 residues. With 5 bases clipped from V and 2 bases from J, the junction kept 3 bases outside the gene matches. CDR1 and CDR2 (germline): SGHAT, FQDESV (reference sequence). This CDR3 reads CASSGTDAYNSPLHF. The CDR3 DNA reads as TGTGCCAGCAGCGGGACAGACGCCTATAATTCACCCCTCCACTTT.

This chain joins TRBV9 and TRBJ2-2, with TRBD1 matching 9 bases. The V segment lost 4 bases and the J segment 4 bases; nucleotides outside the gene matches: 8. The CDR3 is 16 amino acids. CDR1 and CDR2 (germline): SGDLS, YYNGEE. In nucleotides, the CDR3 is TGTGCCAGCAGCAAGAGGGACAGGGTCGGCACCGGGGAGCTGTTTTTT. Protein sequence: CASSKRDRVGTGELFF.

The chain uses TRBV7-8 and TRBJ2-6, with D unresolved. Looked up from germline, CDR1 is SGHVS and CDR2 is FQNEAQ. The CDR3 covers 16 residues. V was shortened by 4 bases and J by 0 bases, with 10 bases between the two germline ends. CDR3 DNA: TGTGCCAGCAGCTCCTCAGTCCTCTCTGGGGCCAACGTCCTGACTTTC. Amino acid sequence: CASSSSVLSGANVLTF. Supplemented by reference TRBV7-8 and TRBJ2-6, the full variable domain reads GAGVSQSPRYKVAKRGQDVALRCDPISGHVSLFWYQQALGQGPEFLTYFQNEAQLDKSGLPSDRFFAERPEGSVSTLKIQRTQQEDSAVYLCASSSSVLSGANVLTFGAGSRLTVL.

V is TRBV28 and J is TRBJ1-3; a possible D gene is TRBD1 (6 bases). The V and J ends lost 5 bases and 0 bases respectively, with 11 bases between them. Germline values: CDR1 MDHEN, CDR2 SYDVKM. The CDR3 length is 15 residues. In DNA form, the CDR3 reads TGTGCCAGCAGTCTCAGGGGAACCTCTGGAAACACCATATATTTT. Translating it yields CASSLRGTSGNTIYF. Using reference TRBV28 and TRBJ1-3 for the parts outside the CDR3, the full variable domain is DVKVTQSSRYLVKRTGEKVFLECVQDMDHENMFWYRQDPGLGLRLIYFSYDVKMKEKGDIPEGYSVSREKKERFSLILESASTNQTSMYLCASSLRGTSGNTIYFGEGSWLTVV.

J is TRBJ2-7 and V is TRBV4-2, with 9 bases lining up with TRBD2. The CDR3 is 16 amino acids. V was pared by 1 base and J by 7 bases, with 11 bases of the junction left unmatched. Germline CDR1 and CDR2: LGHNA and YNFKEQ. The CDR3 nucleotides read TGTGCCAGCAGCCAAGTGTCTTGGGGCCTAGCGGGGGAGCAGTACTTC. Protein: CASSQVSWGLAGEQYF.

V and J are TRBV28 and TRBJ1-5, with a tentative D call TRBD1 (6 bases). V was cut by 8 bases and J by 3 bases, with 11 bases left in between. This CDR3 comprises 13 residues. In germline, CDR1 is MDHEN, CDR2 SYDVKM. For the CDR3, the DNA is TGTGCCAGCCAGGGGACCTCCAATCAGCCCCAGCATTTT. Translating gives CASQGTSNQPQHF.

The chain has TRBV6-5 and TRBJ1-6; TRBD1 agrees at 7 bases. Germline V lookup: CDR1 MNHEY, CDR2 SVGAGI. The CDR3 has 15 residues. With 4 bases clipped from V and 5 bases from J, the junction kept 5 bases outside the gene matches. CDR3 DNA: TGTGCCAGCAGTTCAACAGGGGAAGATAATTCACCCCTCCACTTT. It codes for CASSSTGEDNSPLHF.

The chain links TRBV6-5 to TRBJ2-5; D gene unclear. The CDR3 runs to 15 residues. Trimming removed 5 bases from V and 1 base from J, with 14 bases in between. Per germline, CDR1 MNHEY and CDR2 SVGAGI. CDR3 in amino acids: CASSGPGRLQETQYF. The CDR3 nucleotides read TGTGCCAGCAGTGGCCCCGGCAGGCTCCAAGAGACCCAGTACTTC.

This chain connects TRBV5-1 to TRBJ2-1; 8 nucleotides match TRBD1. V gave up 4 bases and J gave up 4 bases; unmatched junction bases: 7. Germline V gives CDR1 SGHRS, CDR2 YFSETQ. CDR3 length: 15 amino acids. The DNA of the CDR3 is TGCGCCAGCAGCCCTAGGACAGGGAATTACAATGAGCAGTTCTTC. Translating gives CASSPRTGNYNEQFF.

The CDR3 sequence: CASSQTGNYGYTF. CDR3 coding DNA: TGTGCCAGTAGCCAAACAGGGAACTATGGCTACACCTTC. The chain uses TRBV19 and TRBJ1-2; maybe TRBD1 (6 bases). Germline V gene lookup returns CDR1 LNHDA and CDR2 SQIVND (reference sequence). Trimming took 6 bases from V and 2 from J, leaving 10 bases between them. The CDR3 is 13 residues long.

V is TRBV29-1 and J is TRBJ1-1; D not certain. Germline V gene sequence: CDR1 SQVTM, CDR2 ANQGSEA. Trimming took 6 bases from V and 0 from J, leaving 11 bases between them. This CDR3 contains 13 residues. As DNA, the CDR3 is TGCAGCGTCGGCGGTTCCCTGAACACTGAAGCTTTCTTT. Amino acids: CSVGGSLNTEAFF.

The rearrangement joins TRBV6-5 to TRBJ1-4; 7 nucleotides match TRBD1. Germline lookup yields CDR1 MNHEY and CDR2 SVGAGI. V lost 3 bases, J lost 4 bases, and 8 bases stayed unmatched. There are 16 residues in the CDR3. CDR3 nucleotides: TGTGCCAGCAGTTATCAGGGGGTTGCAAATAATGAAAAACTGTTTTTT. It translates to CASSYQGVANNEKLFF.

CDR3 region: CASSNLAGGFTGELFF. In DNA form, the CDR3 reads TGTGCCAGCAGCAACCTAGCGGGAGGTTTTACCGGGGAGCTGTTTTTT. This chain connects TRBV27 to TRBJ2-2; 11 positions agree with TRBD2. V lost 6 bases and J lost 5; bases outside the gene matches: 8. In germline, CDR1 is MNHEY, CDR2 SMNVEV (reference sequence). There are 16 residues in the CDR3.

The chain uses TRBV6-4 and TRBJ2-3; 8 bases align to TRBD2. Germline V lookup: CDR1 MRHNA, CDR2 SNTAGT. The CDR3 has 13 amino acids. V lost 0 bases to trimming and J lost 8 bases; unmatched junction nucleotides: 1. CDR3 DNA: TGTGCCAGCAGTGACTCTACTAGCGGTACGCAGTATTTT. The encoded protein is CASSDSTSGTQYF.

This clone was observed a single time. The gene calls are TRBV7-2 and TRBJ2-7; 12 nucleotides line up with TRBD2. V lost 3 bases to trimming and J lost 3 bases; unmatched junction nucleotides: 3. Germline loops: CDR1 SGHTA, CDR2 FQGNSA. The CDR3 sequence is 15 residues long. CDR3 loop: CASSLTSGSIYEQYF. The CDR3 DNA is TGTGCCAGCAGCTTGACTAGCGGGAGTATCTACGAGCAGTACTTC.

This chain connects TRBV6-5 to TRBJ2-7, with 9 bases matching TRBD1. The ends lost 0 bases at V and 4 bases at J; junction bases unmatched: 7. Germline assignment: CDR1 MNHEY and CDR2 SVGAGI. The CDR3 sequence is 16 residues long. CDR3 loop: CASSYSPGTGLYEQYF. DNA of the CDR3: TGTGCCAGCAGTTACTCCCCCGGGACAGGGCTGTACGAGCAGTACTTC.

This clone turned up a few times. V gene TRBV10-1 combines with J gene TRBJ2-1, with a tentative D call TRBD2 (5 bases). The CDR3 runs to 15 residues. The V gene's germline CDR1 is WNHNN and CDR2 SYGVQD (reference sequence). Trimming took off 0 bases at V and 5 bases at J, with 11 bases between the two ends. The CDR3 DNA reads as TGCGCCAGCAGTGAGTCTAGAGGGAGTAACAATGAGCAGTTCTTC. Its translation is CASSESRGSNNEQFF.